Sequencing of this T cell receptor (beta chain) was carried out in a study of blood T cell repertoires in COVID-19. Background on the study: From the United States, Italy and Spain came samples of acute and convalescent COVID-19. From T cells, B-cell-depleted T cells, or PBMCs came the material, which was cDNA or gDNA.

In the authors' workflow: From reference gene primer amplification, estimates of nucleated cell counts were derived. Sequencing was performed with immunoSEQ multiplex PCR; in TCRdb, only in-frame clones are kept and a portion is missing. D and trimming were read from the DNA, whereas the V and J calls and clone size are those reported in that table. The profile shows around 150,000 clones, approximately 84% of them singletons. The receptor was isolated from a woman of 80 years or more with acute or convalescent COVID-19. The sequenced sample consisted of peripheral blood.

The chain's CDR3 is CASSVAGDRGRAFF. The CDR3 DNA sequence: TGTGCCAGCAGCGTCGCGGGGGACAGGGGTCGAGCTTTCTTT. This sequence joins TRBV9 and TRBJ1-1; 10 nucleotides agree with TRBD1. V gave up 2 bases and J gave up 10 bases; unmatched junction bases: 8. CDR3 size: 14 residues. The germline V gene encodes CDR1 SGDLS and CDR2 YYNGEE.